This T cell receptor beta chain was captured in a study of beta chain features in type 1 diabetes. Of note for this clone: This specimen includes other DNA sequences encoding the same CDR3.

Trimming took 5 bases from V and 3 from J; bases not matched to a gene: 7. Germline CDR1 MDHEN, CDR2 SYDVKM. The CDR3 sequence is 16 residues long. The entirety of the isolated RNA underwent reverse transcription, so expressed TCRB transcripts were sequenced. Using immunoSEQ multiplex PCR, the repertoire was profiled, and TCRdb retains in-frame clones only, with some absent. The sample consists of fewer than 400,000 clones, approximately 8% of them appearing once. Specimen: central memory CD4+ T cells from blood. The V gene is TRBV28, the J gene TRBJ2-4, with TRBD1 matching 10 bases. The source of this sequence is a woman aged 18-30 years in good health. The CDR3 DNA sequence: TGTGCCAGCAGTCCCCGGGACAGGGGAGTCAAAAACATTCAGTACTTC. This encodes CASSPRDRGVKNIQYF.